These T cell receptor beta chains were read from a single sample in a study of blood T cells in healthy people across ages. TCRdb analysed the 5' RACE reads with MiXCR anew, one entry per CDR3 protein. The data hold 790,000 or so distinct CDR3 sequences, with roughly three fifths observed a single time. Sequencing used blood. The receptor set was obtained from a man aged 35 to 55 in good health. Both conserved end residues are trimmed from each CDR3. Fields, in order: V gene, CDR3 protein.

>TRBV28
ASSLYLGTGEAF
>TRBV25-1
ASSGGRAAGYT
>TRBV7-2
ASSPPANRGRGLEETQY
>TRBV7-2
ASSPRTGGGDYRYEQY
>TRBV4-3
ASSQDSGLAGWGYEQY
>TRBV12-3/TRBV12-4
ASSLEAGSAYNEQF
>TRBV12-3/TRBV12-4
ASSPPGTGLNTEAF
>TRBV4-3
SSSLAADSLQY
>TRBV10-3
AISPSGANVLT
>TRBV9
ASSVTTGDTQY
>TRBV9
ASSEGGATNQETQY
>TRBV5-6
ASSWERQTGELF
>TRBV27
ASSKYRDSEQF
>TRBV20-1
SASLPWESTSLYNEQF
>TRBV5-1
ASSLGQGPYEQY
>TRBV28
ASRRGQGSWFTDTQY
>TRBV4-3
ASSQGPGLAGVAKNIQY
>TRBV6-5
ASSYSGTGSTEAF
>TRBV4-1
ASSQESGRGQETQY
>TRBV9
ASSVGLATNEKLF
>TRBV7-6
ASSSQWTSGVSTDTQY
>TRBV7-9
ANSLVGGYT
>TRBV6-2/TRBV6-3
ASTRLAGGPDTQY